This TCR beta chain emerged from a study of T cell clonotyping in hematopoietic cell transplantation (dated by TCRdb to 2020 to 2023). About the investigation overall: In the study, over a hundred blood samples were gathered from a few dozen consecutive transplant recipients and their related donors. Patients were recruited between September 2015 and January 2017 and followed until September 2020 or death.

V loses 5 bases at its end and J loses 3 bases; junction bases beyond the gene matches: 10. The CDR3 spans 15 residues, from the cysteine through the phenylalanine. The read is trimmed to its CDR3 DNA, 45 bases read in frame from base 1. CDR1 SGHVT and CDR2 SQSDAQ are derived from the germline V gene. To note about this clone: Its binding antigen is unknown. It has no much larger one-base neighbor in the sample; base qualities were not kept.

The immunoSEQ assay, a bias-controlled multiplex PCR using V- and J-specific primers, was used to amplify TCR beta CDR3 regions from genomic DNA. In a second PCR step, the CDR3 amplicons were tagged with a proprietary barcode plus Illumina adapter sequences. An Illumina MiSeq instrument was used to sequence the CDR3 libraries. The authors' pipeline ran thus. Export and quality control were performed with immunoSEQ Analyzer 3.0, and downstream analyses were performed with R Bioconductor and Immunarch. Only productive rearrangements within the normalized downsampled data set were used in the calculation of repertoire metrics. Clonotypes larger than 5 templates in the normalized cohort were defined as pathologically expanded. Repertoire diversity was measured with the Inverse Simpson Index. The non-normalized data set was used for CMV-specificity analyses so that all clonotypes could be captured. Held by TCRdb, this immuneACCESS table contains in-frame sequences only and omits some clones. Under half of the omission traces to an unresolved V gene where checked; the cause of the rest is unknown. That table furnishes V, J and clone size, whereas the DNA furnished D and trimming. Recorded for this sample are over 10,000 clones; 40% to 60% of them occurred a single time. Of the sample, around 9.9% falls within the top ten clones.

Blood samples for TCR beta sequencing were provided by related transplant donors. Nuclei Lysis Solution was used to extract genomic DNA from fresh or cryopreserved unfractionated peripheral blood mononuclear cells. Overall results and qualifications from the work: Only a small fraction of recipient repertoires overlapped donor repertoires, with over 95% appearing de novo at the given depth. Recipient TCR diversity fell after transplant, with pathologically expanded clonotypes rising progressively from day 30 to day 180. Donor and pretransplant recipient Inverse Simpson Index values predicted broader posttransplant TCR repertoire diversity. Sample size was limited, and cells were not sorted, so CD4 and CD8 repertoire contributions could not be separated.

This TCR was recovered from a man aged 45 to 65 in good health. Some clones in this sample may be carry-over from other donors' samples. The chain joins TRBV7-4 to TRBJ2-7, with 7 bases aligning to TRBD1. The sample comprised peripheral blood mononuclear cells. The base sequence is TGTGCCAGCAGCGCAGACAGGGCCCGATACTACGAGCAGTACTTC. It specifies CASSADRARYYEQYF.